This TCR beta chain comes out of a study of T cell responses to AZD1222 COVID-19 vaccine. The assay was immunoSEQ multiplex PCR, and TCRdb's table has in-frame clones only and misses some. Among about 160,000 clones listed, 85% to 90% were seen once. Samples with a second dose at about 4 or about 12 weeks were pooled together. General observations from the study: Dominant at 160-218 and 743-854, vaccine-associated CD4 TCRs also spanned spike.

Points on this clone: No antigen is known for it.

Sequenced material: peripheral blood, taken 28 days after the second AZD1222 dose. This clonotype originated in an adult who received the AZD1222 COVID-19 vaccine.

CDR3 residues: CASSGWTGDNGYTF. CDR3 sequence (DNA): TGTGCCAGCAGTGGATGGACAGGGGACAATGGCTACACCTTC. The V gene is TRBV2, the J gene TRBJ1-2; TRBD1 matches at 9 bases. The CDR3 has 14 amino acids. The V gene end was trimmed by 4 bases and the J gene end by 6 bases; junction bases not matched to a gene: 6. The germline V gene encodes CDR1 SNHLY and CDR2 FYNNEI.